Described below is a single T cell receptor (beta chain) sequence and its context. What it binds is not known. A second roughly 6 to 12 cycle PCR used barcoded and J-beta primers. One entry per CDR3 protein, called by TCRdb with MiXCR from the 5' RACE reads. The sample comprises 1,300,000 or so distinct CDR3 sequences, roughly 59% of which are singletons, and about 6.3% rests with the top ten. This entry is derived from a study of blood T cells in healthy people across ages. Overall study findings and caveats: Roughly linearly, TCR beta diversity per million T cells fell as age increased.

There were healthy Caucasian individuals from Russia, aged about 6 to 90, serving as donors. Samples each yielded at least 5 micrograms of total RNA. Sequencing was performed on blood. The sequence derives from a man between 18 and 29 years old in good health.

The CDR3 loop is CASSQELGTPEQFF. The CDR3, as DNA: TGTGCCAGCAGCCAAGAGCTGGGGACCCCCGAGCAGTTCTTC. This chain joins TRBV14 and TRBJ2-1; possibly TRBD1 or TRBD2 for D (5 bases each). V lost 0 bases, J lost 10 bases, and 13 bases lay in between. The CDR3 is 14 amino acids. From germline, CDR1 is SGHDN and CDR2 FVKESK.